This TCR beta chain was retrieved from a study of T cell responses to AZD1222 COVID-19 vaccine. General observations from the study: Within unmutated variant regions lay the reported targets of nearly half of spike-specific TCRs. Dominant CD4 TCR responses targeted spike regions 160-218 and 743-854. Only six people who got AZD1222 tested seropositive at baseline. Spike-specific TCR breadth rose after two AZD1222 doses, and depth rose as well.

Assay: immunoSEQ multiplex PCR; the TCRdb copy retains only in-frame clones and omits some. The table has some 180,000 clones, about 92% seen once. This clone occurred once. Its antigen is unidentified. Trimming shortened V by 7 bases and J by 1 base, and 20 bases separated the two germline ends. The CDR3 has 16 residues. The germline V gene has CDR1 SGHNT and CDR2 YYREEE (reference sequence). The chain employs TRBV5-4 and TRBJ1-2; perhaps TRBD1 as D (5 bases). The TCR was taken from an adult who received the MenACWY meningococcal vaccine as a control. Sequencing used peripheral blood, obtained 28 days after the second dose of the MenACWY control vaccine. In DNA form, the CDR3 reads TGTGCCAGCGGACCCGGGACGGACGACTTTAACTATGGCTACACCTTC. Its protein is CASGPGTDDFNYGYTF.